A selection of T cell receptor beta chains follows, all from one sample in a study of cytomegalovirus exposure and HLA in healthy donors. Clones were sequenced by immunoSEQ multiplex PCR, and TCRdb holds only the in-frame ones, with some missing. This sample yields approximately 300,000 clones, of which approximately 90% are seen a single time; about 1.2% belongs to the top ten. The sequencing input was PBMCs. The source is a woman aged 25 to 45 in good health and CMV-seropositive. The CDR3 runs from the conserved cysteine through the conserved F or W. D genes are given only for firm matches. Clone size is not always given. Where it is, it says once, few, many or a class for expanded clones.

v_call,j_call,d_call,clone_size,cdr3_nt,cdr3_aa
TRBV11-2,TRBJ2-7,NA,NA,TGTGCCAGCAGCTCCGATACGAGGGTGGAATTGGACGAGCAGTACTTC,CASSSDTRVELDEQYF
TRBV18,TRBJ1-5,NA,NA,TGTGCCAGCTCTAAAACCCCCGATAGCAATCAGCCCCAGCATTTT,CASSKTPDSNQPQHF
TRBV5-6,TRBJ1-2,TRBD1,NA,TGTGCCAGCAGCCCGGGGACAGGGGGCCTGTTTGGCTACACCTTC,CASSPGTGGLFGYTF
TRBV27,TRBJ1-5,NA,NA,TGTGCCAGCAGCGAGGGATGGGGCAATCAGCCCCAGCATTTT,CASSEGWGNQPQHF
TRBV4-1,TRBJ2-7,TRBD2,few,TGCGCCAGCAGTCCGACTAGCGGAGCCTACGAGCAGTACTTC,CASSPTSGAYEQYF
TRBV27,TRBJ1-5,NA,NA,TGTGCCAGCAGGGATAATTCGAAGATGTATAGCAATCAGCCCCAGCATTTT,CASRDNSKMYSNQPQHF
TRBV5-1,TRBJ2-7,NA,NA,TGCGCCAGCAGCTTAATTCTCAGTCACGAGCAGTACTTC,CASSLILSHEQYF
TRBV13,TRBJ2-7,TRBD1,NA,TGTGCCAGCAGCTTAGTCGGGACAGGGGGCGAGCAGTACTTC,CASSLVGTGGEQYF
TRBV28,TRBJ1-5,NA,NA,TGTGCCAGCAGTCCAGACAGGTACAATCAGCCCCAGCATTTT,CASSPDRYNQPQHF
TRBV5-1,TRBJ2-2,TRBD2,NA,TGCGCCAGCAGCTTGATAGCGGGGGGGCCAAGGGCCGGGGAGCTGTTTTTT,CASSLIAGGPRAGELFF
TRBV28,TRBJ1-2,NA,NA,TGTGCCAGCAGCCGAAATGGGCCAGGGACTAACTATGGCTACACCTTC,CASSRNGPGTNYGYTF
TRBV9,TRBJ2-3,NA,NA,TGTGCCAGCAAAGGACGGGTCTCAGATACGCAGTATTTT,CASKGRVSDTQYF
TRBV15,TRBJ2-7,NA,NA,TGTGCCACCAGCAGGGGAGACAGTCTGGGCGACGAGCAGTACTTC,CATSRGDSLGDEQYF
TRBV7-6,TRBJ2-7,TRBD2,NA,TGTGCCAGCAGCCCCAGACTAGCGGGAGGTTACGAGCAGTACTTC,CASSPRLAGGYEQYF
TRBV27,TRBJ2-2,NA,NA,TGTGCCAGCGGCTCCGGGACTTCCTTTTCCGGGGAGCTGTTTTTT,CASGSGTSFSGELFF
TRBV18,TRBJ1-5,NA,NA,TGTGCCAGCTCGCGGGACGGCCGGGATCAGCCCCAGCATTTT,CASSRDGRDQPQHF
TRBV30,TRBJ2-1,TRBD1,NA,TGTGCCTGGAGTGTACAGGGGCGTAGGGACAATGAGCAGTTCTTC,CAWSVQGRRDNEQFF
TRBV30,TRBJ2-2,TRBD1,NA,TGTGCCTGGAGCAGGGGGAGTAGCACCGGGGAGCTGTTTTTT,CAWSRGSSTGELFF
TRBV27,TRBJ2-1,NA,once,TGTGCCAGCAGTTCTAACCCGTATGGGGCCTACAATGAGCAGTTCTTC,CASSSNPYGAYNEQFF
TRBV25-1,TRBJ1-2,TRBD1,NA,TGTGCCAGCAGCTTAAACTCCGCCACCAACAGGGGGCGAGGCTACACCTTC,CASSLNSATNRGRGYTF
TRBV7-3,TRBJ2-7,TRBD2,NA,TGTGCCAGCAGCCACACCCCGGGACTAGCAGCATTCTACGAGCAGTACTTC,CASSHTPGLAAFYEQYF
TRBV5-1,TRBJ2-7,NA,NA,TGCGCCAGCAGCTTGCAGGGTGACTTTCTCGGGGACGAGCAGTACTTC,CASSLQGDFLGDEQYF
TRBV5-1,TRBJ1-6,NA,NA,TGCGCCAGCAGCTTGGGGAAGGAGAATTCACCCCTCCACTTT,CASSLGKENSPLHF
TRBV9,TRBJ1-5,NA,NA,TGTGCCAGCAGCGTCTCAGGGGTTTTCAATCAGCCCCAGCATTTT,CASSVSGVFNQPQHF
TRBV27,TRBJ2-1,TRBD2,NA,TGTGCCAGCAGTCATAACTATCGGGAGGGCAATGAGCAGTTCTTC,CASSHNYREGNEQFF
TRBV18,TRBJ1-2,TRBD1,once,TGTGCCAGCTCACCACCGGGCAGGGGGCATGGCTACACCTTC,CASSPPGRGHGYTF
TRBV6-6,TRBJ2-3,TRBD1,NA,TGTGCCAGCAGTCGACAGGGGGCAGATACGCAGTATTTT,CASSRQGADTQYF
TRBV10-3,TRBJ1-6,TRBD1,NA,TGTGCCATCAAAGCGACAGGGGATTCACCCCTCCACTTT,CAIKATGDSPLHF
TRBV29-1,TRBJ1-4,TRBD1,NA,TGCAGCGCACAGGGGGATGGGGAAAAACTGTTTTTT,CSAQGDGEKLFF
TRBV30,TRBJ2-7,NA,NA,TGTGCCTGGAAACAGGGATCCTACGAGCAGTACTTC,CAWKQGSYEQYF
TRBV6-5,TRBJ1-4,NA,NA,TGTGCCAGCAGTTACGAGGGAAAGGGGGAAAAACTGTTTTTT,CASSYEGKGEKLFF
TRBV30,TRBJ2-3,TRBD2,NA,TGTGCCTGGAGCGGGAGGTCGCCAGATACGCAGTATTTT,CAWSGRSPDTQYF
TRBV7-9,TRBJ2-3,NA,NA,TGTGCCAGCAGCCCCCTGGGAACAGATACGCAGTATTTT,CASSPLGTDTQYF
TRBV9,TRBJ2-3,TRBD2,NA,TGTGCCAGCAGCGATAGCGGGGGGCGCACAGATACGCAGTATTTT,CASSDSGGRTDTQYF
TRBV4-2,TRBJ2-1,NA,NA,TGTGCCAGCAGCCCCGGGTCAAAACACCAGTTCTTC,CASSPGSKHQFF
TRBV4-3,TRBJ1-2,TRBD1,once,TGCGCCAGCAGCCAAGCCACGACAGGGGAGGATGGCTACACCTTC,CASSQATTGEDGYTF
TRBV5-1,TRBJ2-2,TRBD2,NA,TGCGCCAGCAGCACGACTAGCGGGGGAACCGGGGAGCTGTTTTTT,CASSTTSGGTGELFF
TRBV19,TRBJ1-1,TRBD1,NA,TGTGCCAGTAGTACGATCAGTCCTGACAGGGGCTGGACTGAAGCTTTCTTT,CASSTISPDRGWTEAFF
TRBV2,TRBJ2-7,TRBD1,NA,TGTGCCAGCAGTGACATTCTGAGACAGGGGATGTACGAGCAGTACTTC,CASSDILRQGMYEQYF
TRBV6-5,TRBJ1-2,TRBD1,NA,TGTGCCAGCAGGCAGGGGGACGGCTACACCTTC,CASRQGDGYTF
TRBV28,TRBJ2-2,NA,NA,TGTGCCAGCAGTGAGATTAACACCGGGGAGCTGTTTTTT,CASSEINTGELFF
TRBV7-9,TRBJ2-1,TRBD2,NA,TGTGCCAGCAGCTTTAAAGGACTAGCTAAGTTCAACTACAATGAGCAGTTCTTC,CASSFKGLAKFNYNEQFF
TRBV15,TRBJ2-7,TRBD2,NA,TGTGCCACCAGCAGAGGGACGGGGGGGCCCGACGAGCAGTACTTC,CATSRGTGGPDEQYF
TRBV13,TRBJ2-7,NA,NA,TGTGCCAGCAGCCCATTCGGCTTTTACGAGCAGTACTTC,CASSPFGFYEQYF
TRBV6-5,TRBJ2-5,NA,NA,TGTGCCAGCAGTTACGGGGGGATCAGAGAGACCCAGTACTTC,CASSYGGIRETQYF
TRBV18,TRBJ2-7,TRBD2,NA,TGTGCCAGCTCACCACCGACTAGCGGGAGTTACGAGCAGTACTTC,CASSPPTSGSYEQYF
TRBV10-3,TRBJ1-3,NA,NA,TGTGCCATCAGTGAGGGACCTCTCGGAAACACCATATATTTT,CAISEGPLGNTIYF
TRBV7-6,TRBJ1-1,NA,NA,TGTGCCAGCAGCTTAGAGGGGGACTTGAACACTGAAGCTTTCTTT,CASSLEGDLNTEAFF